This TCR beta chain stems from a study of T cell responses to AZD1222 COVID-19 vaccine. Regarding the study as a whole: With two AZD1222 doses given, Spike-specific TCR breadth and depth both rose. Donors were mostly white British, more females; clonal diversity possibly underestimated. Nearly half of unique spike-specific TCRs reportedly avoided B.1.351 and B.1.1.7 mutated regions.

A word on this clone: The target antigen is unknown.

Pooling covered second doses at about 4 or about 12 weeks. Generated by immunoSEQ multiplex PCR, the TCRdb table keeps only in-frame clones and is missing some. The profile covers about 48,000 clones, with about 86% appearing a single time and around 6.5% taken by the ten largest. This TCR was sampled from an adult who received the AZD1222 COVID-19 vaccine. Sequences were derived from peripheral blood, sampled 28 days after the second AZD1222 dose.

In DNA form, the CDR3 reads TGCGCCAGCAGCTTAGGGACTATCGGAGGCACCGGGGAGCTGTTTTTT. This translates into CASSLGTIGGTGELFF. The V gene is TRBV5-1, the J gene TRBJ2-2; 7 bases agree with TRBD2. Germline CDR1 is SGHRS and CDR2 is YFSETQ. V shed 2 bases and J 4 bases; nucleotides not matched to a gene: 8. The CDR3 extends over 16 amino acids.